The 21 T cell receptor beta chains presented below share a single source sample, sequenced in a study of spatial heterogeneity in lung cancer. Study outcomes and limitations: Intratumoral expanded alpha and beta TCR counts were found to track tumor mutation counts.

Time point indicated: sample taken at primary tumor resection. For these receptors, no antigen is known. TCRdb ran MiXCR on the 5' RACE reads and lists one entry per CDR3 protein. Of about 12,000 distinct CDR3 sequences listed, about 5% are singletons. The specimen was lung tumor tissue, collected at surgery. The receptors were sampled from a male donor with early-stage non-small cell lung cancer.

This clonotype is judged medium-sized (0.01 to 0.1%). This chain links TRBV29-1 with TRBJ2-4; the D is unclear. Germline CDR1 is SQVTM and CDR2 is ANQGSEA. There are 12 residues in the CDR3. The V and J ends lost 5 bases and 0 bases respectively, with 5 bases between them. The CDR3 sequence: CSVYLAKNIQYF. For the CDR3, the DNA is TGCAGCGTTTACCTAGCCAAAAACATTCAGTACTTC.

This clonotype is classed as medium-sized (0.01 to 0.1%). This rearrangement joins TRBV20-1 to TRBJ2-7; D gene uncertain. Between the trimmed V and J ends, which lost 6 bases and 1 base, there was a span of 13 bases. The CDR3 is made up of 13 amino acids. The germline gives CDR1 DFQATT, CDR2 SNEGSKA (reference sequence). This CDR3 reads CSALDGLSYEQYF. The CDR3 nucleotides are TGCAGTGCCTTGGACGGTCTGTCCTACGAGCAGTACTTC.

This clonotype was detected many times. CDR3 region: CASSKGGTLNTGELFF. CDR3 in DNA: TGTGCCAGCAGCAAAGGGGGGACCCTGAACACCGGGGAGCTGTTTTTT. The chain carries TRBV21-1 and TRBJ2-2; the listed D gene, TRBD1, was not tested against the DNA. TRBV21-1 is deemed a pseudogene. The CDR3 is 16 amino acids.

This clonotype has at least ten counts. The junction differs from germline at one of its ends, possibly a read error. This chain connects TRBV27 to TRBJ1-5, with unresolved D. This CDR3 comprises 13 residues. Germline V gives CDR1 MNHEY, CDR2 SMNVEV (reference sequence). CDR3 sequence: CASRPLSNHPQHF. The CDR3 DNA follows: TGTGCCAGCAGACCCCTTAGCAATCATCCCCAGCATTTT.

This clonotype was counted ten times or more. The chain has TRBV6-6 and TRBJ2-5; no clear D. Germline-derived CDR1 and CDR2 are MNHNY and SVGAGI (reference sequence). V lost 5 bases and J 2 bases, leaving 3 bases between the germline ends. The CDR3 runs 11 residues. CDR3 region: CASSQQETQYF. The CDR3 region has the DNA TGTGCCAGCAGTCAGCAAGAGACCCAGTACTTC.

This clonotype was detected only once. The chain couples TRBV20-1 to TRBJ2-1, with a tentative D call TRBD2 (5 bases). From germline, CDR1 is DFQATT and CDR2 SNEGSKA (reference sequence). The CDR3 extends over 16 amino acids. V was clipped by 0 bases and J by 3 bases, with 15 bases between them. For the CDR3, the DNA is TGCAGTGCTAGAGATCTCGAAGCGGTTATCTACAATGAGCAGTTCTTC. Translation: CSARDLEAVIYNEQFF.

This clonotype was counted many times. This chain uses TRBV6-2 or TRBV6-3 with TRBJ2-7; D is possibly TRBD1 (5 bases). CDR1 and CDR2 from the germline V gene are MNHEY and SVGEGT. Trimming left V 2 bases short and J 3 bases short, with 8 bases between. The CDR3 length is 13 residues. The CDR3 loop is CASSYRGYYEQYF. CDR3 nucleotide sequence: TGTGCCAGCAGTTACAGGGGCTACTACGAGCAGTACTTC.

At least ten counts were recorded for this clonotype. The V call is TRBV28, the J call TRBJ2-7; D might be TRBD1 (5 bases). In germline, CDR1 is MDHEN, CDR2 SYDVKM. V dropped 6 bases and J dropped 3 bases, with 9 bases sitting between them. The CDR3 loop spans 12 amino acids. This CDR3 reads CASRDIGYEQYV. CDR3 DNA sequence: TGTGCCAGCAGGGACATCGGCTACGAGCAGTACGTC.

This clonotype was seen repeatedly, ten times or more. The rearrangement uses TRBV12-3 or TRBV12-4 and TRBJ1-5; maybe TRBD1 (5 bases). Deletions cut 6 bases from V and 4 bases from J, with 13 bases between. CDR3 length: 14 residues. CDR3 sequence: CASSRSGGNQPQHF. Written as DNA, the CDR3 is TGTGCCAGCAGCCGATCGGGGGGAAATCAGCCCCAGCATTTT.

This clonotype was detected many times. The chain employs TRBV27 and TRBJ2-1; D unclear. V was pared by 5 bases and J by 6 bases, with 17 bases between. This CDR3 is built from 15 residues. Germline V lookup: CDR1 MNHEY, CDR2 SMNVEV (reference sequence). The CDR3 sequence is CASSRQVGLGNEQFF. The CDR3 nucleotides read TGTGCCAGCAGTAGGCAGGTAGGGTTGGGCAATGAGCAGTTCTTC.

This clonotype has a count of ten or more. The gene calls are TRBV6-5 and TRBJ1-3, with D unresolved. This CDR3 is 14 amino acids long. Trimming cost V 2 bases and J 0 bases, with 5 bases left between them. CDR1 is MNHEY and CDR2 is SVGAGI in the germline V gene. This CDR3 reads CASSYGLSGNTIYF. CDR3 coding DNA: TGTGCCAGCAGTTACGGACTCTCTGGAAACACCATATATTTT.

This clonotype occurred many times. The V and J genes are TRBV7-2 and TRBJ1-1, with 7 bases identical to TRBD1. The CDR3 is 15 amino acids. Germline CDR1 and CDR2: SGHTA and FQGNSA. Trimming at V came to 1 base and at J to 5 bases, leaving 7 bases not matched to a gene. The CDR3 bases are TGTGCCAGCAGCTTAGAGATTAGGACAGGAACTGAAGCTTTCTTT. It encodes CASSLEIRTGTEAFF.

This clonotype appeared many times. The V call is TRBV5-5, the J call TRBJ2-7; D is perhaps TRBD2 (6 bases). In germline, CDR1 is SGHKS, CDR2 YYEKEE (reference sequence). The CDR3 loop spans 13 amino acids. V was pared by 2 bases and J by 7 bases, with 13 bases between. In nucleotides, the CDR3 is TGTGCCAGCAGCTTATTAGCGGTGGGGGAGCAGTACGTC. Translating it yields CASSLLAVGEQYV.

This clonotype occurred many times. The chain recombines TRBV29-1 with TRBJ1-4; perhaps TRBD1 as D (5 bases). Germline values: CDR1 SQVTM, CDR2 ANQGSEA. Trimming pared 6 bases from V and 8 bases from J, leaving 13 bases between. This CDR3 contains 12 residues. The CDR3: CSVGEAGEKLFF. The DNA of the CDR3 is TGCAGCGTAGGGGAGGCAGGGGAAAAACTGTTTTTT.

This clonotype has ten or more counts. V gene TRBV7-3 combines with J gene TRBJ1-1; D unresolved. Germline V CDR1 and CDR2: SGHTA, FQGTGA. The CDR3 length is 13 residues. The germline V and J ends were trimmed by 5 bases and 3 bases, with 10 bases remaining between them. This CDR3 reads CASSAQMDTEAFF. CDR3 in DNA: TGTGCCAGCAGCGCCCAAATGGACACTGAAGCTTTCTTT.

This clonotype showed up many times. At one boundary the junction diverges from the germline segment, which might be a read error. The V and J genes are TRBV11-3 and TRBJ1-6; no clear D. The CDR3 extends over 14 amino acids. Germline loops: CDR1 SGHNT, CDR2 YENEEA. The CDR3 coding sequence is TGTGCCAGCACCCTACAACGGGATAATTTACCCCTCCACTTT. Its translation is CASTLQRDNLPLHF.

The table lists this clonotype with many counts. This rearrangement joins TRBV20-1 to TRBJ1-5, with 7 bases aligning to TRBD1. This CDR3 is built from 12 residues. V lost 6 bases and J lost 6; bases outside the gene matches: 5. Germline V gene lookup returns CDR1 DFQATT and CDR2 SNEGSKA (reference sequence). CDR3 protein: CSAQQGIQPQHF. The CDR3 DNA sequence: TGCAGTGCACAACAGGGGATTCAGCCCCAGCATTTT.

At least ten counts were recorded for this clonotype. The chain has TRBV6-2 or TRBV6-3 and TRBJ2-3, with D unclear. The CDR3 is 13 residues long. V shed 6 bases and J shed 3 bases, with 10 bases lying between them. Per the germline V gene, CDR1 is MNHEY and CDR2 is SVGEGT. CDR3 protein: CASSPPETDTQYF. DNA of the CDR3: TGTGCCAGCAGCCCCCCGGAAACAGATACGCAGTATTTT.

This clonotype has at least ten counts. V gene TRBV5-1 combines with J gene TRBJ2-2, with 7 bases lining up with TRBD2. CDR3 length equals 15 residues. CDR1 SGHRS and CDR2 YFSETQ come from the germline V gene. The ends lost 4 bases at V and 1 base at J; junction bases unmatched: 4. CDR3: CASSPSGENTGELFF. The CDR3 nucleotides read TGCGCCAGCAGCCCTAGCGGAGAGAACACCGGGGAGCTGTTTTTT.

This chain uses TRBV6-5 with TRBJ1-1, with TRBD1 matching 7 bases. The CDR3 is 13 residues long. Germline V CDR1 and CDR2: MNHEY, SVGAGI. V dropped 5 bases and J dropped 7; count of bases not matched to a gene: 7. CDR3 bases: TGTGCCAGCAGTCCCCAGGGGGGCAGTGAAGCTTTCTTT. Amino acids: CASSPQGGSEAFF.

This clonotype was detected ten times or more. The gene calls are TRBV6-4 and TRBJ2-5; D possibly uses TRBD1 or TRBD2 (6 bases each). The germline V gene has CDR1 MRHNA and CDR2 SNTAGT. V was cut by 5 bases and J by 3 bases, with 16 bases left in between. This CDR3 is built from 15 residues. In DNA form, the CDR3 reads TGTGCCAGCAGTCCGACCATGGGGGGCAAAGAGACCCAGTACTTC. It specifies CASSPTMGGKETQYF.